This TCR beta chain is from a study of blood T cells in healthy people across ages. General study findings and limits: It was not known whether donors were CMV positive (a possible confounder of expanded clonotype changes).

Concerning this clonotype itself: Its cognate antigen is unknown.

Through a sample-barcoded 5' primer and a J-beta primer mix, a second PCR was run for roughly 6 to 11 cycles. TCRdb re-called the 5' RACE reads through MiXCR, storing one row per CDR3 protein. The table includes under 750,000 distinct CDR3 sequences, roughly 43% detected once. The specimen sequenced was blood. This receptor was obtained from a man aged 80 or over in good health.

The DNA for the CDR3 is TGTGCCAGCAGCCCCCAGGGGCGGGGGAGCTCCTACAATGAGCAGTTCTTC. Its protein is CASSPQGRGSSYNEQFF. This chain joins TRBV13 and TRBJ2-1; D possibly corresponds to TRBD2 (7 bases). Trimming removed 5 bases at V and 0 bases at J, with 17 bases between. This CDR3 comprises 17 residues. The germline gives CDR1 PRHDT, CDR2 FYEKMQ (reference sequence).